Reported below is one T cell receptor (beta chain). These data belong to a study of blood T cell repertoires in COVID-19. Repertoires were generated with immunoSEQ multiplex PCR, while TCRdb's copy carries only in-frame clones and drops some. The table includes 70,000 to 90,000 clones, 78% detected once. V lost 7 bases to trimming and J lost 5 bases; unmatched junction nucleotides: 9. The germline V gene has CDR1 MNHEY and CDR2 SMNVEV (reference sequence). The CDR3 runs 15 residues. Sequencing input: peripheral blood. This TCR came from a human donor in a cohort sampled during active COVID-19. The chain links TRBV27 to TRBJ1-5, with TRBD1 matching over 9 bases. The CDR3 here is CASMPLGQGDQPQHF. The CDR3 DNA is TGTGCCAGCATGCCGCTGGGACAGGGAGATCAGCCCCAGCATTTT.